What follows are 26 T cell receptor beta chains derived from one specimen sequenced in a study of CD8+ T cells in alopecia areata. RNA was extracted and reverse transcribed into cDNA as the sequencing template. Method: immunoSEQ multiplex PCR; TCRdb's copy keeps in-frame clones and lacks some. The repertoire holds 150,000 or so clones, with approximately 45% as singletons. Specimen: CD4+ T cells sorted from blood. Receptors originate from a human donor with alopecia areata.

This chain joins TRBV4-1 and TRBJ1-1; D is unclear. The CDR3 totals 15 residues. Trimming pared 0 bases from V and 0 bases from J, leaving 8 bases between. CDR1 and CDR2 from the germline V gene are MGHRA and YSYEKL. CDR3 sequence reads: CASSQEAGVNTEAFF. CDR3 nucleotide sequence: TGCGCCAGCAGCCAAGAGGCCGGAGTGAACACTGAAGCTTTCTTT.

V is TRBV29-1 and J is TRBJ1-2, with TRBD1 as a possible D gene (5 bases). CDR1 SQVTM and CDR2 ANQGSEA come from the germline V gene. Trimming left V 8 bases short and J 6 bases short, with 19 bases between. The CDR3 is 13 residues long. Here the CDR3 DNA reads TGCAGCTTGAGACCGGACAAAGGAGATGGCTACACCTTC. It specifies CSLRPDKGDGYTF.

This sequence joins TRBV5-1 and TRBJ1-2; no clear D. This CDR3 spans 13 amino acids. V lost 4 bases and J 6 bases, leaving 13 bases between the germline ends. Germline CDR1 is SGHRS and CDR2 is YFSETQ. This CDR3 is CASSTRSSDGYTF. The CDR3 DNA sequence: TGCGCCAGCAGCACAAGGTCCTCGGATGGCTACACCTTC. The full variable domain, in which reference TRBV5-1 and TRBJ1-2 provide the parts outside the CDR3, is KAGVTQTPRYLIKTRGQQVTLSCSPISGHRSVSWYQQTPGQGLQFLFEYFSETQRNKGNFPGRFSGRQFSNSRSEMNVSTLELGDSALYLCASSTRSSDGYTFGSGTRLTVV.

V is TRBV30 and J is TRBJ1-1; TRBD1 aligns across 7 bases. Germline V gene lookup returns CDR1 GTSNPN and CDR2 SVGIG (reference sequence). The CDR3 is 15 residues long. Unmatched junction bases numbered 8, after V lost 4 bases and J lost 0 bases. DNA of the CDR3: TGTGCCTGGACGATAGGGGGCCCTTTGAACACTGAAGCTTTCTTT. This codes for CAWTIGGPLNTEAFF.

The rearrangement uses TRBV30 and TRBJ2-1, with 7 bases that match TRBD2. Germline V CDR1 and CDR2: GTSNPN, SVGIG (reference sequence). This CDR3 contains 18 residues. Trimming removed 0 bases from V and 4 bases from J; junction bases left unmatched: 15. Written as DNA, the CDR3 is TGTGCCTGGAGTGTACGTGGTTTAGGGCTAGCGGTTTACAATGAGCAGTTCTTC. This translates into CAWSVRGLGLAVYNEQFF.

This clone was seen a few times. The chain recombines TRBV2 with TRBJ2-2; possible D gene TRBD1, 6 bases. From germline, CDR1 is SNHLY and CDR2 FYNNEI. There are 15 residues in the CDR3. V lost 5 bases to trimming and J lost 2 bases, with 12 bases between them. Here the CDR3 reads CASSTQGFNTGELFF. CDR3 nucleotides: TGTGCCAGCAGTACACAGGGATTTAACACCGGGGAGCTGTTTTTT.

The chain has TRBV7-9 and TRBJ2-2; no definite D call. This CDR3 has 14 residues. Germline V lookup: CDR1 SEHNR, CDR2 FQNEAQ (reference sequence). V lost 7 bases and J 6 bases, leaving 15 bases between the germline ends. CDR3 nucleotide sequence: TGTGCCAGCATTCTAACGTTAGTAGCCGGGGAGCTGTTTTTT. Protein: CASILTLVAGELFF. Full variable domain (remainder filled in from reference TRBV7-9 and TRBJ2-2): DTGVSQNPRHKITKRGQNVTFRCDPISEHNRLYWYRQTLGQGPEFLTYFQNEAQLEKSRLLSDRFSAERPKGSFSTLEIQRTEQGDSAMYLCASILTLVAGELFFGEGSRLTVL.

This clone was seen a single time. V is TRBV29-1 and J is TRBJ2-1; perhaps TRBD2 as D (5 bases). CDR1 and CDR2 from the germline V gene are SQVTM and ANQGSEA. V gave up 6 bases and J gave up 5 bases, with 8 bases separating them. The length of the CDR3 is 11 residues. As DNA, the CDR3 is TGCAGCGTCCGGACTCACAATGAGCAGTTCTTC. Its protein product is CSVRTHNEQFF.

The chain joins TRBV27 to TRBJ2-7, with TRBD2 matching 11 bases. After removal of 6 bases from V and 6 bases from J, the junction contained 10 bases not matched to a gene. Germline V gene sequence: CDR1 MNHEY, CDR2 SMNVEV (reference sequence). This CDR3 is built from 15 residues. In DNA form, the CDR3 reads TGTGCCAGCAGAGTAAATAGCGGGAGGGCCATCGAGCAGTACTTC. Its protein product is CASRVNSGRAIEQYF.

The rearrangement uses TRBV11-2 and TRBJ2-5; D is perhaps TRBD1 or TRBD2 (5 bases each). The CDR3 loop spans 13 amino acids. V gave up 3 bases and J gave up 1 base, with 6 bases separating them. From germline, CDR1 is SGHAT and CDR2 FQNNGV. CDR3 coding DNA: TGTGCCAGCAGCTTTGGGGGCCAAGAGACCCAGTACTTC. It specifies CASSFGGQETQYF.

The V gene is TRBV29-1, the J gene TRBJ1-1; 8 nucleotides align to TRBD1. CDR1 SQVTM and CDR2 ANQGSEA come from the germline V gene. V dropped 7 bases and J dropped 11; count of bases not matched to a gene: 9. The CDR3 spans 11 residues. The CDR3 nucleotides are TGCAGCGGGCAGGGGGCGCGAGAGGCTTTCTTT. Translating it yields CSGQGAREAFF.

This chain joins TRBV25-1 and TRBJ2-5, with D perhaps being TRBD1 or TRBD2 (5 bases each). CDR3 length: 14 residues. Trimming removed 3 bases from V and 5 bases from J, with 13 bases in between. Germline V gene sequence: CDR1 MGHDK, CDR2 SYGVNS. CDR3: CASSDLGDWETQYF. The CDR3 DNA reads TGTGCCAGCAGTGATTTGGGGGATTGGGAGACCCAGTACTTC.

This clone was recorded once. The sample contains more than one DNA sequence encoding this CDR3. This chain connects TRBV5-1 to TRBJ2-7; no firm D call. Germline values: CDR1 SGHRS, CDR2 YFSETQ. V was trimmed by 3 bases and J by 4 bases, leaving 5 bases between them. This CDR3 spans 11 amino acids. The CDR3 loop reads CASSSLYEQYF. In nucleotides, the CDR3 is TGCGCCAGCAGCTCGCTGTACGAGCAGTACTTC.

The chain combines TRBV6-6 with TRBJ2-5; tentative D call: TRBD2 (6 bases). Looked up from germline, CDR1 is MNHNY and CDR2 is SVGAGI (reference sequence). V lost 6 bases, J lost 0 bases, and 14 bases lay in between. The CDR3 has 15 amino acids. DNA of the CDR3: TGTGCCAGCAGAAACCGCGGGGCACACCAAGAGACCCAGTACTTC. Protein: CASRNRGAHQETQYF.

The rearrangement joins TRBV29-1 to TRBJ2-1; D may be TRBD2 (6 bases). From germline, CDR1 is SQVTM and CDR2 ANQGSEA. This CDR3 region has 11 residues. Trimming took off 7 bases at V and 8 bases at J, with 12 bases between the two ends. The CDR3: CSARGGDEQFF. In DNA form, the CDR3 reads TGCAGCGCAAGAGGAGGGGATGAGCAGTTCTTC.

The genes are TRBV29-1 and TRBJ2-1; no reliable D call. V dropped 3 bases and J dropped 7 bases, with 4 bases sitting between them. The CDR3 totals 10 residues. Per germline, CDR1 SQVTM and CDR2 ANQGSEA. The CDR3 reads CSVDPNEQFF. CDR3 bases: TGCAGCGTTGACCCAAATGAGCAGTTCTTC.

This clone was observed a few times. The chain employs TRBV5-4 and TRBJ1-4; 9 bases agree with TRBD1. CDR1 is SGHNT, CDR2 YYREEE, per germline (reference sequence). This CDR3 comprises 14 residues. J was trimmed by 7 bases and V by 2 bases; bases with no gene match: 3. The CDR3 DNA reads TGTGCCAGCAGCTTACAGGGGGCGACTGAAAAACTGTTTTTT. Translated: CASSLQGATEKLFF.

V is TRBV29-1 and J is TRBJ2-5; D not certain. The CDR3 runs 12 residues. Trimming pared 7 bases from V and 0 bases from J, leaving 9 bases between. Per germline, CDR1 SQVTM and CDR2 ANQGSEA. The CDR3 DNA is TGCAGCGCCAGTTCGTACCAAGAGACCCAGTACTTC. Translating it yields CSASSYQETQYF.

The chain has TRBV30 and TRBJ2-3; no definite D call. Looked up from germline, CDR1 is GTSNPN and CDR2 is SVGIG (reference sequence). The V end was cut by 3 bases, the J end by 1 base, with 8 bases between. The CDR3 totals 13 residues. As DNA, the CDR3 is TGTGCCTGGAGCCCGGGCGGCACAGATACGCAGTATTTT. Translation: CAWSPGGTDTQYF.

This clone has just a few counts. The J gene is TRBJ1-1, the V gene TRBV19, with a tentative D call TRBD1 (6 bases). Germline lookup yields CDR1 LNHDA and CDR2 SQIVND (reference sequence). Trimming pared 5 bases from V and 11 bases from J, leaving 15 bases between. The CDR3 consists of 12 residues. In DNA form, the CDR3 reads TGTGCCAGTAGTGAACAGGGCCCTGGGGCTTTCTTT. Its translation: CASSEQGPGAFF.

A few counts support this clone. The chain joins TRBV7-9 to TRBJ2-1; D is unclear. Trimming removed 6 bases at V and 8 bases at J, with 14 bases between. The CDR3 contains 13 residues. Germline values: CDR1 SEHNR, CDR2 FQNEAQ (reference sequence). The CDR3 here is CASSTYNGDEQFF. The CDR3 nucleotides read TGTGCCAGCAGTACCTACAATGGCGATGAGCAGTTCTTC.

V is TRBV30 and J is TRBJ2-7; 7 bases fit TRBD1. The length of the CDR3 is 14 residues. Looked up from germline, CDR1 is GTSNPN and CDR2 is SVGIG (reference sequence). Losses at the gene ends were 3 bases for V and 7 bases for J; bases not matched to a gene: 12. In DNA form, the CDR3 reads TGTGCCTGGAGACACGACAGGGTCGCTGGGGAGCAGTACTTC. It yields the protein CAWRHDRVAGEQYF.

V gene TRBV13 combines with J gene TRBJ2-6; tentatively, D is TRBD1 (6 bases). This CDR3 is built from 18 residues. V was cut by 5 bases and J by 1 base, with 18 bases left in between. The germline CDR1 and CDR2 sequences are PRHDT and FYEKMQ (reference sequence). As DNA, the CDR3 is TGTGCCAGCAGCCCTCGCCCAGGGGAATCATCTGGGGCCAACGTCCTGACTTTC. Its translation: CASSPRPGESSGANVLTF.

The chain carries TRBV5-1 and TRBJ1-1, with 10 bases aligning to TRBD1. The CDR3 totals 13 residues. The V and J ends lost 7 bases and 3 bases, in that order; junction bases with no gene match: 3. The germline V gene has CDR1 SGHRS and CDR2 YFSETQ. CDR3 loop: CASGGQGDTEAFF. The CDR3 region has the DNA TGCGCCAGCGGAGGACAGGGGGACACTGAAGCTTTCTTT.

The V call is TRBV15, the J call TRBJ1-5; D is perhaps TRBD1 (5 bases). Germline V CDR1 and CDR2: LNHNV, YYDKDF (reference sequence). Trimming shortened V by 5 bases and J by 1 base, and 15 bases separated the two germline ends. The CDR3 is made up of 16 amino acids. CDR3 region: CATSGTRDVSNQPQHF. In DNA form, the CDR3 reads TGTGCCACCAGCGGGACCAGGGATGTGAGCAATCAGCCCCAGCATTTT. The variable domain in full, completed from reference TRBV15 and TRBJ1-5, reads DAMVIQNPRYQVTQFGKPVTLSCSQTLNHNVMYWYQQKSSQAPKLLFHYYDKDFNNEADTPDNFQSRRPNTSFCFLDIRSPGLGDTAMYLCATSGTRDVSNQPQHFGDGTRLSIL.

The genes are TRBV5-1 and TRBJ2-3, with no clear D. Trimming pared 3 bases from V and 1 base from J, leaving 12 bases between. The CDR3 extends over 15 amino acids. The germline V gene encodes CDR1 SGHRS and CDR2 YFSETQ. CDR3 nucleotide sequence: TGCGCCAGCAGCTCTCAGCGTTCGGGCACAGATACGCAGTATTTT. Translated, it gives CASSSQRSGTDTQYF.